The 2 T cell receptor beta chains presented below share a single source sample, sequenced in a study of OX40 agonist ivuxolimab in advanced cancers. Produced via immunoSEQ multiplex PCR; TCRdb's table is partial and in-frame only. The sample holds tens of thousands of clones, over 85% seen once. The material sequenced was CD4+ or CD8+ T cells sorted from blood, taken in a trial of the OX40 agonist ivuxolimab. The source is an adult with an advanced solid tumor such as melanoma, head and neck, liver or kidney cancer.

The chain uses TRBV19 and TRBJ2-7; weak D call: TRBD2 (5 bases). The germline V gene encodes CDR1 LNHDA and CDR2 SQIVND (reference sequence). CDR3 size: 15 residues. Trimming took off 3 bases at V and 4 bases at J, with 16 bases between the two ends. The CDR3 sequence: CASSMGSVALYEQYF. The DNA of the CDR3 is TGTGCCAGTAGTATGGGTAGCGTCGCACTTTACGAGCAGTACTTC.

The chain uses TRBV28 and TRBJ1-2; TRBD1 aligns across 10 bases. This CDR3 is 15 amino acids long. CDR1 is MDHEN and CDR2 is SYDVKM in the germline V gene. After removal of 2 bases from V and 4 bases from J, the junction contained 4 bases not matched to a gene. The CDR3 DNA reads as TGTGCCAGCAGTTTAGGGACAGGGGTTAGCTATGGCTACACCTTC. It codes for CASSLGTGVSYGYTF.